The 5 T cell receptor beta chains in this list originate from one sample, sequenced in a study of T-cell reconstitution after alpha-beta-depleted transplantation in children. TCRbeta library preparation incorporated unique molecular identifiers. TCRdb called the PCR reads again in MiXCR, with one record for every CDR3 protein. Of approximately 980,000 distinct CDR3 sequences in the sample, less than 30% are singletons; the top ten hold approximately 30%. This material consisted of PBMCs, mostly from graft donor cells, taken 360 days after TCRalphabeta/CD19-depleted stem cell transplant. The receptor source for this set is a boy under two years old who had a stem cell transplant for SCID, so the T cells may come from the graft donor.

The V gene is TRBV3-1, the J gene TRBJ2-5, with unresolved D. The CDR3 is 13 residues long. The V end lost 2 bases, the J end lost 7 bases, and 11 bases lay between the germline ends. Germline V CDR1 and CDR2: LGHDT, YNNKEL (reference sequence). CDR3 protein: CASSQYNPGTQYF. The CDR3 DNA reads as TGTGCCAGCAGCCAATACAACCCTGGGACCCAGTACTTC.

The rearrangement links TRBV9 to TRBJ2-5; D not resolved. The germline V gene has CDR1 SGDLS and CDR2 YYNGEE. Trimming shortened V by 2 bases and J by 5 bases, and 16 bases separated the two germline ends. The CDR3 has 15 amino acids. The CDR3 here is CASSVDATGGETQYF. Here the CDR3 DNA reads TGTGCCAGCAGCGTGGATGCGACCGGTGGGGAGACCCAGTACTTC.

This clonotype showed up just a few times. This chain links TRBV24-1 with TRBJ2-2; 9 bases match TRBD1. The CDR3 covers 14 residues. CDR1 and CDR2 (germline): KGHDR, SFDVKD. J gave up 7 bases and V 4 bases, and 3 bases lay outside the gene matches. The CDR3 DNA reads TGTGCCACCAGTGACCGGGACAGGGACGGGGAGCTGTTTTTT. It specifies CATSDRDRDGELFF.

This clonotype was recorded a few times. This rearrangement joins TRBV12-3 or TRBV12-4 to TRBJ2-2; D unresolved. The CDR3 contains 14 residues. Trimming took 6 bases from V and 0 from J, leaving 8 bases between them. CDR3 coding DNA: TGTGCCAGCAGACCCCAAGCGAACACCGGGGAGCTGTTTTTT. This sequence encodes CASRPQANTGELFF.

The rearrangement links TRBV7-8 to TRBJ2-1; D gene uncertain. V was pared by 3 bases and J by 7 bases, with 10 bases between. The CDR3 runs 13 residues. Germline lookup yields CDR1 SGHVS and CDR2 FQNEAQ. CDR3 sequence: CASSFHPPNEQFF. The CDR3 DNA follows: TGTGCCAGCAGCTTCCACCCGCCTAATGAGCAGTTCTTC.